The source of this TCR beta chain is a study of T cells after yellow fever vaccination. Whole-study context: The SMART-Seq v4 Ultra Low Input method served to prepare the low-cell-number fractions. The study's findings and limits: Overlap between CD4 and CD8 compartments was detected for a small share of clonotypes. Post-booster repertoires again held most primary-vaccination clones (around 95% CD4, roughly 88% CD8).

This clonotype was recorded a few times. Antigen unknown. TCRdb re-analysed the 5' RACE reads in MiXCR, keeping a single row per CDR3 protein. This sample has 250,000 to 350,000 distinct CDR3 sequences, with roughly 9% found just once. The CDR3 is 15 amino acids. V was pared by 5 bases and J by 6 bases, with 20 bases between. CDR1 DFQATT and CDR2 SNEGSKA come from the germline V gene (reference sequence). Here the sequenced sample was CD4+ T cells sorted from PBMCs, taken 5 days after the yellow fever booster vaccination. The sequence was obtained from a man younger than 30 who received the YFV17D yellow fever vaccine. The chain employs TRBV20-1 and TRBJ1-5; a weak D match, TRBD1 (5 bases). The CDR3 sequence is CSAGSIRETGQPQHF. The CDR3 region has the DNA TGCAGTGCTGGCTCAATCAGGGAAACGGGTCAGCCCCAGCATTTT.